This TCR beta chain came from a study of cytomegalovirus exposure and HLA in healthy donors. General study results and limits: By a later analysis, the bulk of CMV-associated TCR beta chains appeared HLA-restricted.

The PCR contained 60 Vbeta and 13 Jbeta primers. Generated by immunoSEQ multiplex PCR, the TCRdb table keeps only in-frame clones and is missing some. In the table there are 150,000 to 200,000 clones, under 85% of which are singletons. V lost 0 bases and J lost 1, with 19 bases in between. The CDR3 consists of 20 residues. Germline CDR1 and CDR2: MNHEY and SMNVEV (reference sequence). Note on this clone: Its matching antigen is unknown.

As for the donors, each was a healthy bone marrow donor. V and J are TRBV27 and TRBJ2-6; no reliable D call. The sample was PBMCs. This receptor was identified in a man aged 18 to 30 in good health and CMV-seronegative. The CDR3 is CASSLSRPSPDPSGANVLTF. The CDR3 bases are TGTGCCAGCAGTTTATCGCGGCCGTCTCCCGATCCTTCTGGGGCCAACGTCCTGACTTTC.